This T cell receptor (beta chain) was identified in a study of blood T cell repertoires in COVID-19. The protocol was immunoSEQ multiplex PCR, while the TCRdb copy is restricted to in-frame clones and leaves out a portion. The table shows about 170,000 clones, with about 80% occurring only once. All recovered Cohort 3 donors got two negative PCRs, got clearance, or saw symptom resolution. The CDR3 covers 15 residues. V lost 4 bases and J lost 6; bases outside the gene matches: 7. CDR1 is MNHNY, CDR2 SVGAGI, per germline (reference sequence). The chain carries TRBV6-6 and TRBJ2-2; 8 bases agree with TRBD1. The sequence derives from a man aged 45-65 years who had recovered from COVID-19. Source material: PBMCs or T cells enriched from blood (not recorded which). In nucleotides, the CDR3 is TGTGCCAGCAGTTTGACAGGGGTATCACCCGGGGAGCTGTTTTTT. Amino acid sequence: CASSLTGVSPGELFF.